The 20 T cell receptor beta chains below were found in one sample sequenced in a study of shared clonotypes between healthy human individuals. Method: immunoSEQ multiplex PCR; TCRdb's copy keeps in-frame clones and lacks some. The table has approximately 2,000,000 clones, 85% to 95% seen once. Sequencing used naive CD4+ T cells from PBMCs. Subset noted: CD45RA+ positively selected. The receptor source for this set is a man aged 18-30 years in good health. Some clones in this sample may be carry-over from other donors' samples.

This chain uses TRBV27 with TRBJ1-5; D ambiguous. This CDR3 spans 15 amino acids. The V gene's germline CDR1 is MNHEY and CDR2 SMNVEV (reference sequence). Trimming took off 4 bases at V and 2 bases at J, with 12 bases between the two ends. The CDR3 nucleotides read TGTGCCAGCAGTTACATGGGCATCGGCAATCAGCCCCAGCATTTT. It specifies CASSYMGIGNQPQHF.

The chain carries TRBV2 and TRBJ2-2, with 10 bases identical to TRBD2. Germline-derived CDR1 and CDR2 are SNHLY and FYNNEI. Trimming removed 5 bases from V and 5 bases from J; junction bases left unmatched: 8. CDR3 size: 16 residues. The CDR3 is CASSLGLAIGTGELFF. CDR3 DNA: TGTGCCAGCAGTTTGGGACTAGCGATTGGTACCGGGGAGCTGTTTTTT.

As to this clone: Other nucleotide sequences in the sample specify the same CDR3. V gene TRBV4-1 combines with J gene TRBJ1-5; 8 bases fit TRBD1. The CDR3 is 18 amino acids. The germline CDR1 and CDR2 sequences are MGHRA and YSYEKL. The trim removed 1 base at V and 0 bases at J, leaving 8 bases unmatched. The CDR3 protein is CASSQGRTGSYSNQPQHF. CDR3 nucleotides: TGCGCCAGCAGCCAAGGAAGGACAGGGTCCTATAGCAATCAGCCCCAGCATTTT.

The chain carries TRBV5-1 and TRBJ1-1; D call uncertain. CDR1 is SGHRS, CDR2 YFSETQ, per germline. Trimming pared 2 bases from V and 2 bases from J, leaving 10 bases between. The CDR3 is made up of 14 amino acids. As DNA, the CDR3 is TGCGCCAGCAGCTTCGAGAGCCGTAACACTGAAGCTTTCTTT. Residues: CASSFESRNTEAFF.

CDR3 DNA sequence: TGTGCCATCAGTGATTTAGGGGGCGGCTACGAGCAGTACTTC. Protein: CAISDLGGGYEQYF. V and J are TRBV10-3 and TRBJ2-5; 7 bases map to TRBD1. The DNA end lines up better with TRBJ2-7; the J call may be wrong. Germline CDR1 and CDR2: ENHRY and SYGVKD. This CDR3 spans 14 amino acids.

The V call is TRBV27, the J call TRBJ2-6; D is undetermined. The V end was cut by 2 bases, the J end by 0 bases, with 8 bases between. Germline loops: CDR1 MNHEY, CDR2 SMNVEV (reference sequence). The CDR3 spans 16 residues. The CDR3 is CASSLEAISGANVLTF. The CDR3 DNA sequence: TGTGCCAGCAGTTTAGAGGCGATCTCTGGGGCCAACGTCCTGACTTTC.

This clone was observed a handful of times. The chain has TRBV7-2 and TRBJ2-7, with 8 bases that match TRBD1. The trim removed 8 bases at V and 5 bases at J, leaving 8 bases unmatched. The CDR3 contains 13 residues. The germline gives CDR1 SGHTA, CDR2 FQGNSA. The CDR3 DNA is TGTGCCAGCCAGCGACAGGGGTTCCACGAGCAGTACTTC. Protein: CASQRQGFHEQYF.

A word on this clone: Different DNA sequences within this sample yield the same CDR3. This chain connects TRBV18 to TRBJ2-7, with D perhaps matching TRBD2 (5 bases). Germline values: CDR1 KGHSH, CDR2 LQKENI. The CDR3 runs to 14 residues. The ends were cut back, 3 bases at V and 2 bases at J, with 11 bases in the middle. Here the CDR3 DNA reads TGTGCCAGCTCACCCGGCCGGGGAACCTACGAGCAGTACTTC. Protein product: CASSPGRGTYEQYF. Together with reference TRBV18 and TRBJ2-7, the CDR3 gives the full variable domain: NAGVMQNPRHLVRRRGQEARLRCSPMKGHSHVYWYRQLPEEGLKFMVYLQKENIIDESGMPKERFSAEFPKEGPSILRIQQVVRGDSAAYFCASSPGRGTYEQYFGPGTRLTVT.

This chain links TRBV4-1 with TRBJ2-7; 8 bases map to TRBD1. V was pared by 3 bases and J by 6 bases, with 16 bases of the junction left unmatched. Germline CDR1 MGHRA, CDR2 YSYEKL. The CDR3 consists of 17 residues. CDR3 sequence reads: CASSQPGQGNVFREQYF. In nucleotides, the CDR3 is TGCGCCAGCAGCCAGCCTGGACAGGGCAATGTGTTTCGCGAGCAGTACTTC.

This chain links TRBV5-8 with TRBJ1-4; D uncertain. CDR3 length: 15 amino acids. The V gene's germline CDR1 is SGHTS and CDR2 YDEGEE. V lost 0 bases, J lost 8 bases, and 14 bases lay in between. The DNA for the CDR3 is TGTGCCAGCAGCTTGGTAGGCCTTCAGCGAGAAAAACTGTTTTTT. Its translation is CASSLVGLQREKLFF.

The chain carries TRBV7-2 and TRBJ2-2, with a possible D match to TRBD2 (6 bases). Germline values: CDR1 SGHTA, CDR2 FQGNSA. The CDR3 is 15 residues long. V was shortened by 2 bases and J by 3 bases, with 10 bases between the two germline ends. The CDR3 loop is CASSLLSGYTGELFF. The DNA for the CDR3 is TGTGCCAGCAGCTTATTAAGCGGGTACACCGGGGAGCTGTTTTTT.

The chain carries TRBV7-9 and TRBJ2-2, with D possibly matching TRBD2 (7 bases). The CDR3 totals 15 residues. CDR1 and CDR2 from the germline V gene are SEHNR and FQNEAQ (reference sequence). V was clipped by 3 bases and J by 4 bases, with 12 bases between them. DNA of the CDR3: TGTGCCAGCAGCTTCCAAGGGGGGGGCACCGGGGAGCTGTTTTTT. This gives the protein CASSFQGGGTGELFF.

This chain uses TRBV13 with TRBJ2-5, with no clear D. The length of the CDR3 is 12 residues. Germline values: CDR1 PRHDT, CDR2 FYEKMQ (reference sequence). V lost 5 bases, J lost 5 bases, and 9 bases lay in between. This chain's CDR3 is CASSPLGETQYF. The CDR3 region has the DNA TGTGCCAGCAGCCCCTTGGGGGAGACCCAGTACTTC.

This chain uses TRBV28 with TRBJ2-7; D is possibly TRBD2 (5 bases). Trimming took off 5 bases at V and 6 bases at J, with 11 bases between the two ends. The CDR3 has 12 amino acids. The germline CDR1 and CDR2 sequences are MDHEN and SYDVKM. The chain's CDR3 is CASSQTTSEQYF. The CDR3 nucleotides read TGTGCCAGCAGTCAGACCACTAGCGAGCAGTACTTC.

This clone was recorded once. This rearrangement joins TRBV5-4 to TRBJ2-3; 10 bases are shared with TRBD2. In germline, CDR1 is SGHNT, CDR2 YYREEE (reference sequence). Trimming cost V 5 bases and J 0 bases; bases outside gene matches: 9. CDR3 length: 17 residues. CDR3 in amino acids: CASSKPGLATSTDTQYF. In DNA form, the CDR3 reads TGTGCCAGCAGTAAGCCGGGACTAGCGACTAGCACAGATACGCAGTATTTT.

The genes are TRBV5-4 and TRBJ2-2; 10 nucleotides match TRBD1. This CDR3 is 18 amino acids long. Germline V lookup: CDR1 SGHNT, CDR2 YYREEE (reference sequence). V trimming: 0 bases; J trimming: 0 bases; junction bases outside the gene matches: 5. The CDR3 DNA sequence: TGTGCCAGCAGCTTGGGGGGCGGACAGGGGGCGAACACCGGGGAGCTGTTTTTT. It is translated as CASSLGGGQGANTGELFF.

DNA of the CDR3: TGCGCCAGCAGCCAAGTGAAGGGTTTCCCAGATACGCAGTATTTT. This translates into CASSQVKGFPDTQYF. J is TRBJ2-3 and V is TRBV4-1; no firm D call. V dropped 1 base and J dropped 4 bases, with 12 bases sitting between them. The CDR3 is made up of 15 amino acids. Germline V gene lookup returns CDR1 MGHRA and CDR2 YSYEKL.

The V call is TRBV7-9, the J call TRBJ2-7; no firm D call. The V end lost 5 bases, the J end lost 5 bases, and 10 bases lay between the germline ends. Germline CDR1 and CDR2: SEHNR and FQNEAQ (reference sequence). The CDR3 runs to 12 residues. Here the CDR3 DNA reads TGTGCCAGCAGCCACACCCCTGACGAGCAGTACTTC. Translated, it gives CASSHTPDEQYF.

This chain links TRBV18 with TRBJ1-1, with no clear D. Trimming stripped 3 bases from V and 1 base from J, with 12 bases between. Germline-derived CDR1 and CDR2 are KGHSH and LQKENI. The length of the CDR3 is 15 residues. The DNA of the CDR3 is TGTGCCAGCTCACCGGCCGGGCCCACGAACACTGAAGCTTTCTTT. It specifies CASSPAGPTNTEAFF.

The gene calls are TRBV4-1 and TRBJ1-6; tentative D call: TRBD1 (5 bases). Germline V gene lookup returns CDR1 MGHRA and CDR2 YSYEKL. The CDR3 runs to 16 residues. V was cut by 0 bases and J by 4 bases, with 10 bases left in between. This CDR3 is CASSQESQGYNSPLHF. The CDR3 DNA is TGCGCCAGCAGCCAAGAATCCCAGGGTTATAATTCACCCCTCCACTTT.